This T cell receptor (beta chain) is drawn from a study of siplizumab effects on memory and regulatory T cells. Coculturing of the mixed lymphocyte reaction cells was performed at 37°C for around 6 days. Within the sample, this clone is medium-sized. Antigen unknown. The CDR3 consists of 15 residues. V was clipped by 1 base and J by 5 bases; unmatched bases: 6. Germline CDR1 is SNHLY and CDR2 is FYNNEI. Repertoires were generated with immunoSEQ multiplex PCR, while TCRdb's copy carries only in-frame clones and drops some. The data show some 7,800 clones, 35% to 40% seen once. The chain links TRBV2 to TRBJ2-7, with TRBD2 matching 9 bases. The source material was CFSE-low (dividing) CD8+ T cells sorted from an allogeneic mixed lymphocyte reaction. The source is a human donor in good health; the cells came from an allogeneic mixed lymphocyte reaction. The CDR3 spells CASSEDSGSAHEQYF. DNA for the CDR3: TGTGCCAGCAGTGAAGATAGCGGGAGCGCCCACGAGCAGTACTTC.